The 29 T cell receptor beta chains below were found in one sample sequenced in a study of blood T cell repertoires in COVID-19. Clones were read by immunoSEQ multiplex PCR, and TCRdb kept only the in-frame ones, dropping some. The sample records 350,000 to 450,000 clones, approximately 91% being singletons. The specimen sequenced was PBMCs or T cells enriched from blood (not recorded which). Source of these receptors: a woman in her 40s who had been exposed to COVID-19.

The CDR3 protein is CASSDRGRGDGYTF. The CDR3, as DNA: TGTGCCAGCAGCGACAGGGGGCGCGGCGATGGCTACACCTTC. The chain recombines TRBV7-9 with TRBJ1-2, with TRBD1 identical over 10 bases. Losses at the gene ends were 5 bases for V and 6 bases for J; bases not matched to a gene: 6. The CDR3 length is 14 residues. CDR1 SEHNR and CDR2 FQNEAQ come from the germline V gene (reference sequence).

The chain carries TRBV9 and TRBJ2-1; the match to TRBD2 covers 7 bases. Germline V lookup: CDR1 SGDLS, CDR2 YYNGEE. The CDR3 totals 17 residues. V lost 0 bases and J lost 0; bases outside the gene matches: 6. CDR3 loop: CASSVDGRLSSYNEQFF. CDR3 coding DNA: TGTGCCAGCAGCGTAGACGGGAGGCTAAGCTCCTACAATGAGCAGTTCTTC.

This sequence joins TRBV19 and TRBJ1-1; 8 bases are shared with TRBD1. There are 16 residues in the CDR3. Losses at the gene ends were 4 bases for V and 4 bases for J; bases not matched to a gene: 11. Germline lookup yields CDR1 LNHDA and CDR2 SQIVND (reference sequence). The CDR3 DNA sequence: TGTGCCAGTAGTAGGGACAGGCTTGTCCGTGGCACTGAAGCTTTCTTT. Translating gives CASSRDRLVRGTEAFF.

The rearrangement links TRBV27 to TRBJ2-7; D may be TRBD2 (6 bases). V lost 0 bases, J lost 6 bases, and 15 bases lay in between. CDR1 is MNHEY, CDR2 SMNVEV, per germline (reference sequence). This CDR3 comprises 15 residues. The CDR3 region is CASSLSGLGQTEQYF. In nucleotides, the CDR3 is TGTGCCAGCAGTTTATCGGGACTGGGGCAGACCGAGCAGTACTTC.

CDR3 nucleotide sequence: TGCGCCAGCAGCTCCAACTGGGGCCCGGGACAGGGGGGAGGCTACACCTTC. This translates into CASSSNWGPGQGGGYTF. This chain joins TRBV4-3 and TRBJ1-2, with 11 bases matching TRBD1. V lost 5 bases to trimming and J lost 8 bases; unmatched junction nucleotides: 16. This CDR3 contains 17 residues. Germline CDR1 LGHNA, CDR2 YSLEER.

The gene calls are TRBV14 and TRBJ2-3, with 10 bases lining up with TRBD2. The germline V gene has CDR1 SGHDN and CDR2 FVKESK. After removal of 3 bases from V and 0 bases from J, the junction contained 3 bases not matched to a gene. This CDR3 contains 16 residues. CDR3 in DNA: TGTGCCAGCAGCCAGCGACTAGCGGGCAGCACAGATACGCAGTATTTT. It yields the protein CASSQRLAGSTDTQYF.

The gene calls are TRBV19 and TRBJ2-3; D is possibly TRBD2 (5 bases). Germline loops: CDR1 LNHDA, CDR2 SQIVND (reference sequence). V was shortened by 6 bases and J by 0 bases, with 10 bases between the two germline ends. CDR3 size: 14 residues. This chain's CDR3 is CASRLEGSTDTQYF. The CDR3 coding sequence is TGTGCCAGTAGACTAGAGGGAAGCACAGATACGCAGTATTTT.

This clone appeared once. The chain links TRBV10-3 to TRBJ1-1, with TRBD1 as a possible D gene (6 bases). The germline CDR1 and CDR2 sequences are ENHRY and SYGVKD. The CDR3 covers 14 residues. V lost 10 bases, J lost 4 bases, and 19 bases lay in between. In DNA, the CDR3 is TGTGCCACCGAGACAGGTCAATTACGCACTGAAGCTTTCTTT. Translation gives CATETGQLRTEAFF.

V and J are TRBV18 and TRBJ1-1, with a tentative D call TRBD1 (6 bases). The V end lost 3 bases, the J end lost 1 base, and 18 bases lay between the germline ends. The germline V gene has CDR1 KGHSH and CDR2 LQKENI. The CDR3 extends over 17 amino acids. The DNA for the CDR3 is TGTGCCAGCTCACCTCTAGAGACCAGGGGAACGAACACTGAAGCTTTCTTT. It encodes CASSPLETRGTNTEAFF.

V and J are TRBV15 and TRBJ1-5; TRBD1 is a possible D gene (6 bases). The V and J ends lost 0 bases and 4 bases respectively, with 10 bases between them. The CDR3 totals 15 residues. Per germline, CDR1 LNHNV and CDR2 YYDKDF (reference sequence). CDR3 sequence reads: CATSRDKGGNQPQHF. The CDR3 DNA follows: TGTGCCACCAGCAGAGACAAGGGGGGGAATCAGCCCCAGCATTTT.

The genes are TRBV15 and TRBJ1-3, with TRBD1 identical over 7 bases. The CDR3 consists of 17 residues. The J segment lost 4 bases and the V segment lost 0 bases, leaving 9 bases of the junction unmatched. The germline gives CDR1 LNHNV, CDR2 YYDKDF (reference sequence). The CDR3 loop reads CATSRDRGRGLGNTIYF. DNA of the CDR3: TGTGCCACCAGCAGAGATCGGGGTAGGGGGCTGGGAAACACCATATATTTT.

This clone has a handful of counts. CDR3 loop: CASSPEGDSNQPQHF. DNA of the CDR3: TGCGCCAGCAGCCCCGAGGGGGATAGCAATCAGCCCCAGCATTTT. The rearrangement links TRBV5-1 to TRBJ1-5, with D possibly matching TRBD1 (6 bases). The V gene lost 4 bases and the J gene lost 0 bases, with 11 bases spanning the gap. Germline V gene lookup returns CDR1 SGHRS and CDR2 YFSETQ. The CDR3 is 15 residues long.

The chain has TRBV12-5 and TRBJ1-6; 10 nucleotides line up with TRBD1. CDR1 and CDR2 from the germline V gene are LGHNT and FRNRAP. The CDR3 loop spans 14 amino acids. Trimming took 5 bases from V and 8 from J; bases not matched to a gene: 3. The CDR3 nucleotides read TGTGCTAGTGGTCCGGGACAGGGGCATTCACCCCTCCACTTT. Translation gives CASGPGQGHSPLHF.

The chain carries TRBV9 and TRBJ1-1; D call uncertain. This CDR3 region has 14 residues. The germline CDR1 and CDR2 sequences are SGDLS and YYNGEE. Trimming stripped 2 bases from V and 4 bases from J, with 12 bases between. CDR3 DNA sequence: TGTGCCAGCAGCGTTGCGCGGTCCAGCACTGAAGCTTTCTTT. Protein product: CASSVARSSTEAFF.

The chain combines TRBV24-1 with TRBJ2-3; TRBD1 matches at 8 bases. The ends lost 4 bases at V and 3 bases at J; junction bases unmatched: 5. CDR1 and CDR2 (germline): KGHDR, SFDVKD. The CDR3 runs 15 residues. The DNA for the CDR3 is TGTGCCACCAGTGACACGGGACAGGCTACAGATACGCAGTATTTT. The encoded protein is CATSDTGQATDTQYF.

The chain combines TRBV19 with TRBJ1-1, with 7 bases fitting TRBD1. Per the germline V gene, CDR1 is LNHDA and CDR2 is SQIVND (reference sequence). J lost 13 bases, V lost 7 bases, and 9 bases had no gene match. This CDR3 contains 11 residues. CDR3 bases: TGTGCCAGTAAATTCGGGACAGATGATTTCTTT. As protein: CASKFGTDDFF.

The CDR3 bases are TGTGCCAGCAGCTTACGGCAGGGTGAGACCCAGTACTTC. Protein: CASSLRQGETQYF. The chain links TRBV7-3 to TRBJ2-5, with TRBD1 as a possible D gene (5 bases). This CDR3 spans 13 amino acids. The germline gives CDR1 SGHTA, CDR2 FQGTGA. V was shortened by 2 bases and J by 5 bases, with 9 bases between the two germline ends.

V usage is TRBV6-5 and J usage is TRBJ2-5, with D perhaps matching TRBD2 (6 bases). CDR1 MNHEY and CDR2 SVGAGI come from the germline V gene. CDR3 length: 14 residues. The germline V and J ends were trimmed by 0 bases and 5 bases, with 10 bases remaining between them. The CDR3 sequence: CASSYSGSGETQYF. CDR3 coding DNA: TGTGCCAGCAGTTACTCCGGGAGCGGGGAGACCCAGTACTTC.

The chain joins TRBV24-1 to TRBJ2-5; possible D gene TRBD2, 5 bases. V lost 5 bases to trimming and J lost 5 bases, with 14 bases between them. This CDR3 contains 14 residues. Looked up from germline, CDR1 is KGHDR and CDR2 is SFDVKD. CDR3 in amino acids: CATSGGVDDETQYF. The CDR3 DNA is TGTGCCACCAGTGGGGGAGTGGACGATGAGACCCAGTACTTC.

V usage is TRBV2 and J usage is TRBJ1-1; D is ambiguous. Per the germline V gene, CDR1 is SNHLY and CDR2 is FYNNEI. This CDR3 spans 11 amino acids. V was clipped by 4 bases and J by 10 bases, with 10 bases between them. The CDR3 bases are TGTGCCAGCAGTGGAGAGGCTGGAGCTTTCTTT. Translated: CASSGEAGAFF.

This chain links TRBV7-3 with TRBJ2-2; 8 nucleotides match TRBD1. The CDR3 length is 14 residues. The J segment lost 6 bases and the V segment lost 5 bases, leaving 5 bases of the junction unmatched. Germline assignment: CDR1 SGHTA and CDR2 FQGTGA. This chain's CDR3 is CASSADRGSGELFF. The CDR3 nucleotides read TGTGCCAGCAGCGCCGACAGGGGCTCCGGGGAGCTGTTTTTT.

The chain carries TRBV6-2 or TRBV6-3 and TRBJ2-1, with TRBD2 matching 15 bases. CDR1 is MNHEY and CDR2 is SVGEGT in the germline V gene. The CDR3 spans 19 residues. The J segment lost 7 bases and the V segment lost 0 bases, leaving 10 bases of the junction unmatched. CDR3: CASSYSRGLAGGPGNEQFF. For the CDR3, the DNA is TGTGCCAGCAGTTACTCCCGCGGACTAGCGGGGGGGCCGGGGAATGAGCAGTTCTTC.

In DNA form, the CDR3 reads TGTGCCAGCAGCCCAACAGGGACTGGAAACACCATATATTTT. Translated, it gives CASSPTGTGNTIYF. The rearrangement links TRBV5-6 to TRBJ1-3, with TRBD1 as a possible D gene (6 bases). CDR3 length: 14 residues. Between the trimmed V and J ends, which lost 4 bases and 2 bases, there was a span of 10 bases. The germline V gene encodes CDR1 SGHDT and CDR2 YYEEEE. Complete variable domain (other parts from reference TRBV5-6 and TRBJ1-3): DAGVTQSPTHLIKTRGQQVTLRCSPKSGHDTVSWYQQALGQGPQFIFQYYEEEERQRGNFPDRFSGHQFPNYSSELNVNALLLGDSALYLCASSPTGTGNTIYFGEGSWLTVV.

This clone was observed a single time. V gene TRBV30 combines with J gene TRBJ1-4; tentatively, D is TRBD1 (5 bases). Germline values: CDR1 GTSNPN, CDR2 SVGIG (reference sequence). The V gene lost 2 bases and the J gene lost 7 bases, with 14 bases spanning the gap. CDR3 length equals 14 residues. The CDR3 DNA sequence: TGTGCCTGGAGTACGGGAGGGCAGGGTGAAAAACTGTTTTTT. Encoded protein: CAWSTGGQGEKLFF. Complete variable domain (other parts from reference TRBV30 and TRBJ1-4): SQTIHQWPATLVQPVGSPLSLECTVEGTSNPNLYWYRQAAGRGLQLLFYSVGIGQISSEVPQNLSASRPQDRQFILSSKKLLLSDSGFYLCAWSTGGQGEKLFFGSGTQLSVL.

This sequence joins TRBV7-2 and TRBJ2-5; TRBD2 is a possible D gene (5 bases). Germline V CDR1 and CDR2: SGHTA, FQGNSA. The CDR3 length is 15 residues. V gave up 1 base and J gave up 5 bases, with 14 bases separating them. DNA of the CDR3: TGTGCCAGCAGCTTAGAAGGTCCCCGAGGGGAGACCCAGTACTTC. This gives the protein CASSLEGPRGETQYF.

The chain links TRBV19 to TRBJ1-1; no clear D. With 11 bases removed from V and 1 base from J, the gap between germline ends came to 5 bases. CDR1 LNHDA and CDR2 SQIVND come from the germline V gene (reference sequence). CDR3 length equals 10 residues. The CDR3 coding sequence is TGTGCCTCCGGGAACACTGAAGCTTTCTTT. Translation gives CASGNTEAFF.

This chain uses TRBV6-5 with TRBJ1-2, with D perhaps matching TRBD1 (5 bases). Deletions cut 6 bases from V and 0 bases from J, with 11 bases between. The CDR3 runs to 14 residues. Germline assignment: CDR1 MNHEY and CDR2 SVGAGI. CDR3 amino acids: CASSQGLTNYGYTF. For the CDR3, the DNA is TGTGCCAGCAGCCAGGGACTTACTAACTATGGCTACACCTTC.

The rearrangement uses TRBV27 and TRBJ1-1; TRBD1 matches 7 bases. Germline assignment: CDR1 MNHEY and CDR2 SMNVEV (reference sequence). The CDR3 totals 16 residues. V shed 6 bases, J shed 1 base, and the junction held 11 bases outside the gene matches. CDR3 nucleotides: TGTGCCAGCAGCCAGACAGGGACTTACAAGAACACTGAAGCTTTCTTT. Amino acid sequence: CASSQTGTYKNTEAFF.

The table lists this clone with a few counts. The chain joins TRBV6-2 or TRBV6-3 to TRBJ2-7; D is perhaps TRBD1 (6 bases). Trimming removed 6 bases from V and 2 bases from J, with 14 bases in between. Germline V gene lookup returns CDR1 MNHEY and CDR2 SVGEGT. This CDR3 comprises 14 residues. DNA for the CDR3: TGTGCCAGCAGCCTAACAGGGAACCCCTACGAGCAGTACTTC. Protein: CASSLTGNPYEQYF.